This T cell receptor (beta chain) was sequenced during a study of blood T cell repertoires in COVID-19. The CDR3 length is 15 residues. The ends lost 4 bases at V and 3 bases at J; junction bases unmatched: 2. CDR1 and CDR2 (germline): SGHAT, FQNNGV. Some clones are missing from TCRdb's copy, which holds only in-frame ones; the method was immunoSEQ multiplex PCR. The table lists more than 70,000 clones, roughly 86% of them singletons. Material for sequencing was peripheral blood. The rearrangement links TRBV11-2 to TRBJ1-4; TRBD1 agrees at 10 bases. This sequence originates from a man aged 50-60 years with active or convalescent COVID-19. The CDR3: CASSYGQGANEKLFF. The CDR3 nucleotides read TGTGCCAGCAGCTACGGACAGGGGGCTAATGAAAAACTGTTTTTT.